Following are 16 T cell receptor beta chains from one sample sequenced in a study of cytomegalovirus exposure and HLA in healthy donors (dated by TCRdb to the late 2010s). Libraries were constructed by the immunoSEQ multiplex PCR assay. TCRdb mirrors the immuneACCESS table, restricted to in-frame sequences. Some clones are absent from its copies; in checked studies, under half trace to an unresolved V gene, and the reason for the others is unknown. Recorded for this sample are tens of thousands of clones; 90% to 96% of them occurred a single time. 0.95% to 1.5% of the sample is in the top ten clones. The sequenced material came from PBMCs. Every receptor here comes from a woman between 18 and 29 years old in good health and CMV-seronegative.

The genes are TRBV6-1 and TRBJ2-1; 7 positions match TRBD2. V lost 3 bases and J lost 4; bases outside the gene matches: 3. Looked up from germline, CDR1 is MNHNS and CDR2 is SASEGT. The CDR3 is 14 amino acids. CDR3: CASSDRGDYNEQFF. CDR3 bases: TGTGCCAGCAGTGATCGGGGGGATTACAATGAGCAGTTCTTC.

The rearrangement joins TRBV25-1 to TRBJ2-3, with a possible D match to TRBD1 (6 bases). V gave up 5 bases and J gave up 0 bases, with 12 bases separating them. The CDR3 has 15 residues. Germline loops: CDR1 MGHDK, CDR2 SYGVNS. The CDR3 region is CASSPPGASTDTQYF. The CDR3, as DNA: TGTGCCAGCAGTCCCCCAGGGGCCAGCACAGATACGCAGTATTTT.

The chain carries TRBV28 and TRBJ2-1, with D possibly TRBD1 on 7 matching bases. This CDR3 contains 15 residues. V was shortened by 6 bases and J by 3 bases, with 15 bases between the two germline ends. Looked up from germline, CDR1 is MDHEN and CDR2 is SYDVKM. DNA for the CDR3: TGTGCCAGCAGGCCCCAGGGGGGCGGCTACAATGAGCAGTTCTTC. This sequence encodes CASRPQGGGYNEQFF.

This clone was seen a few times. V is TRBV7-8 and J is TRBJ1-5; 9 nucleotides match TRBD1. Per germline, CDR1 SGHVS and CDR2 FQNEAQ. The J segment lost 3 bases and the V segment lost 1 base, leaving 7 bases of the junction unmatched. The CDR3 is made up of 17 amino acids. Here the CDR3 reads CASSLGTGDNLNQPQHF. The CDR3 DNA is TGTGCCAGCAGCTTAGGGACAGGGGACAATCTCAATCAGCCCCAGCATTTT.

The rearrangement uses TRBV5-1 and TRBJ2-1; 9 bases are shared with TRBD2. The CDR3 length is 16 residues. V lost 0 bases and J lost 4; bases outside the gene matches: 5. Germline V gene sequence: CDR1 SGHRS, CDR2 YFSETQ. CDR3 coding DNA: TGCGCCAGCAGCTTGGATGCCACTAGCGGGTACAATGAGCAGTTCTTC. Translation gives CASSLDATSGYNEQFF.

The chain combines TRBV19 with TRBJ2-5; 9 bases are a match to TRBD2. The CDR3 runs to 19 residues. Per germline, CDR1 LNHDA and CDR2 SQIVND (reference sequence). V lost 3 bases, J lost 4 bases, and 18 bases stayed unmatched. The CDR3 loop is CASSIRASGVPWHPETQYF. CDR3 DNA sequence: TGTGCCAGTAGTATCCGGGCTAGCGGGGTTCCCTGGCATCCAGAGACCCAGTACTTC.

CDR3 DNA: TGTGCCAGCGGCTACAGGGTGGTCGGCGAGCAGTACTTC. This encodes CASGYRVVGEQYF. The V call is TRBV6-5, the J call TRBJ2-7, with D maybe TRBD1 (6 bases). Germline loops: CDR1 MNHEY, CDR2 SVGAGI. The V gene lost 8 bases and the J gene lost 6 bases, with 17 bases spanning the gap. The CDR3 runs 13 residues.

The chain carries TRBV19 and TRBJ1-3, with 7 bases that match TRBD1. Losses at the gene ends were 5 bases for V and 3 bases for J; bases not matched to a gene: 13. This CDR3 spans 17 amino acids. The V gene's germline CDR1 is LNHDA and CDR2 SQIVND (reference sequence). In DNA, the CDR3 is TGTGCCAGTAGTTGGCCCAGGGGGTTAACTCGTGGAAACACCATATATTTT. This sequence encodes CASSWPRGLTRGNTIYF.

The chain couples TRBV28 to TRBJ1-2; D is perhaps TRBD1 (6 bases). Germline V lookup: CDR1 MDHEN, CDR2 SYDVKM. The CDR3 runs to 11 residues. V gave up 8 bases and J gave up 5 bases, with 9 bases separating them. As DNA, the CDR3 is TGTGCCAGCGAAACAGGGTATGGCTACACCTTC. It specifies CASETGYGYTF.

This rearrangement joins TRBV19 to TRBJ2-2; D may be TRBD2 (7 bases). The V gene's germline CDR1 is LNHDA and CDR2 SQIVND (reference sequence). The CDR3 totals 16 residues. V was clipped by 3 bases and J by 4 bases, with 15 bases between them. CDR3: CASSIGGGLGTGELFF. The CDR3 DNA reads TGTGCCAGTAGTATTGGGGGGGGGCTCGGCACCGGGGAGCTGTTTTTT.

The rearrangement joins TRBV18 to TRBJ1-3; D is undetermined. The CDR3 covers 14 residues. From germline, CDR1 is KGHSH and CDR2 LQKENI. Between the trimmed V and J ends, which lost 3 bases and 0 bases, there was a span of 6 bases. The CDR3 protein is CASSPASSGNTIYF. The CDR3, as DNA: TGTGCCAGCTCACCCGCGAGCTCTGGAAACACCATATATTTT.

The CDR3 protein is CASSPTGDLTEAFF. CDR3 sequence (DNA): TGTGCCAGCTCACCTACAGGGGACCTCACTGAAGCTTTCTTT. The chain employs TRBV18 and TRBJ1-1; 7 bases agree with TRBD1. With 3 bases clipped from V and 4 bases from J, the junction kept 5 bases outside the gene matches. CDR1 is KGHSH and CDR2 is LQKENI in the germline V gene. This CDR3 has 14 residues.

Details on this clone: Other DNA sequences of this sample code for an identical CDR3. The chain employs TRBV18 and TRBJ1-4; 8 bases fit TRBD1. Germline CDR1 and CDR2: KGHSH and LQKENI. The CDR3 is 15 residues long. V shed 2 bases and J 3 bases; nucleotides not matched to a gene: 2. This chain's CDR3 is CASSPGTGPNEKLFF. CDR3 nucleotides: TGTGCCAGCTCACCAGGGACAGGCCCTAATGAAAAACTGTTTTTT.

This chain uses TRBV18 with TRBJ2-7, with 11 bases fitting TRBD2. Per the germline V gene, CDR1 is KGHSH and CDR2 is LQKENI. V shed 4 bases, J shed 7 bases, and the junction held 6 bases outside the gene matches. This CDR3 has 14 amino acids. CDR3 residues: CASSRSPSGREQYF. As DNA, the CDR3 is TGTGCCAGCTCACGGTCCCCTAGCGGGAGGGAGCAGTACTTC.

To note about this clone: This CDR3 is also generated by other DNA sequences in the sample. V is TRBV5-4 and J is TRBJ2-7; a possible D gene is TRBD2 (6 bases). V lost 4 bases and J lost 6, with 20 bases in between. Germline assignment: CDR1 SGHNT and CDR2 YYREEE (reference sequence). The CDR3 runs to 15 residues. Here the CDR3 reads CASSRGRLGRFEQYF. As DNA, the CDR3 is TGTGCCAGCAGCAGGGGCCGACTGGGGAGGTTCGAGCAGTACTTC.

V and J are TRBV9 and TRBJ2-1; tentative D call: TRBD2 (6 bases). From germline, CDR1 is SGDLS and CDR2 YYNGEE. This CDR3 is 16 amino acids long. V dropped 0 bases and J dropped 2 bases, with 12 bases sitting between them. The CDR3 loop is CASSVGGVVPYNEQFF. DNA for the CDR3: TGTGCCAGCAGCGTAGGGGGGGTAGTCCCCTACAATGAGCAGTTCTTC.